Listed below are T cell receptor beta chains from one sample, sequenced in a study of identical twins. TCRdb analysed the 5' RACE reads with MiXCR anew, one entry per CDR3 protein. The data contain 200,000 to 250,000 distinct CDR3 sequences, approximately 6.8% of them seen just once; the ten biggest clones take up around 5.4%. Another study also made use of these data, one on yellow fever vaccine responses in identical twins.

Sequencing was performed on CD8+ T cells sorted from blood. Source of these receptors: a woman aged 18-29 years in good health. CDR3s include the opening cysteine and the closing phenylalanine or tryptophan. The order of the fields is V gene, D gene, clone size, J gene, CDR3 protein, CDR3 DNA. A D gene is named only where the DNA matches it firmly. The size of a clone is reported for some rows only, either as once, few or many, or as a class for expanded clones.

TRBV7-9	.	many	TRBJ2-4	CASSPPTGKNIQYF	TGTGCCAGCAGCCCGCCGACAGGCAAAAACATTCAGTACTTC
TRBV28	TRBD2	many	TRBJ2-1	CASSFFLAGAPTSNEQFF	TGTGCCAGCAGTTTCTTCCTAGCGGGAGCCCCGACCAGCAATGAGCAGTTCTTC
TRBV10-3	.	.	TRBJ2-3	CAISDVAGADTQYF	TGTGCCATCAGTGATGTGGCAGGGGCAGATACGCAGTATTTT
TRBV11-2	TRBD2	.	TRBJ2-1	CASSFSGGAVDEQFF	TGTGCCAGCAGCTTTAGCGGGGGGGCCGTAGATGAGCAGTTCTTC
TRBV11-2	.	few	TRBJ2-2	CASSLDSVGELFF	TGTGCCAGCAGCTTGGACTCGGTCGGGGAGCTGTTTTTT
TRBV14	TRBD1	many	TRBJ2-2	CASSQNRGSGELFF	TGTGCCAGCAGCCAGAACAGGGGATCCGGGGAGCTGTTTTTT
TRBV7-8	.	many	TRBJ2-5	CASSANTAYQETQYF	TGTGCCAGCAGCGCCAATACGGCTTACCAAGAGACCCAGTACTTC
TRBV2	.	.	TRBJ2-2	CASNPSWNGELFF	TGTGCCAGCAACCCAAGTTGGAACGGGGAGCTGTTTTTT
TRBV20-1	.	once	TRBJ2-5	CSASFGPGETQYF	TGCAGTGCTAGTTTTGGGCCGGGGGAGACCCAGTACTTC
TRBV6-1	TRBD1	few	TRBJ2-1	CASNQDRGSYNEQFF	TGTGCCAGCAATCAGGACAGGGGGTCCTACAATGAGCAGTTCTTC